The clone carrying this TCR beta chain occurred a few times. The sample originates from a study of T cells in Graves' hyperthyroidism and ophthalmopathy. The investigators amplified TCR beta CDR3 regions from RNA transcripts. A set of HTBI primers served as the primers for a first-round RT-PCR of the TCR CDR3. TCRdb re-called the multiplex PCR reads through MiXCR, storing one row per CDR3 protein. The table includes hundreds of thousands of distinct CDR3 sequences, under 15% detected once. The sequencing sample was made of blood. This sequence was found in a man between 18 and 35 years old with Graves' ophthalmopathy.

This CDR3 reads CASSRQGADGYTF. The CDR3 DNA reads as TGTGCCAGCAGTAGACAGGGGGCCGATGGCTACACCTTC. This sequence joins TRBV12-3 or TRBV12-4 and TRBJ1-2; TRBD1 matches 10 bases. After removal of 5 bases from V and 6 bases from J, the junction contained 3 bases not matched to a gene. The CDR3 is made up of 13 amino acids.